This T cell receptor (beta chain) was obtained from a study of blood T cell repertoires in COVID-19. The assay was immunoSEQ multiplex PCR, and TCRdb's table has in-frame clones only and misses some. Altogether a few hundred thousand clones are present, about 80% being singletons, with the ten largest covering over 12%. CDR3 length: 14 amino acids. Germline V gives CDR1 SGHTA, CDR2 FQGTGA. The V segment lost 5 bases and the J segment 4 bases; nucleotides outside the gene matches: 2. The sequence was collected from a man aged 35 to 55 who had recovered from COVID-19. The J gene is TRBJ2-1, the V gene TRBV7-3, with 10 bases matching TRBD2. The sample taken for sequencing was PBMCs or T cells enriched from blood (not recorded which). The CDR3 DNA follows: TGTGCCAGCAGCCGACTAGCGGGTTACAATGAGCAGTTCTTC. It codes for CASSRLAGYNEQFF.